This T cell receptor beta chain comes out of a study of OX40 agonist ivuxolimab in advanced cancers. Study-level information: There were three patients with partial responses, one having hepatocellular carcinoma and two cutaneous melanoma.

This CDR3 has 11 residues. Germline CDR1 and CDR2: SGHAT and FQNNGV. The V and J ends lost 1 base and 4 bases respectively, with 1 base between them. Excluded were patients having autoimmune disease history or systemic immunosuppression. Using immunoSEQ multiplex PCR, the repertoire was profiled, and TCRdb retains in-frame clones only, with some absent. The sample carries 45,000 to 65,000 clones, 75% to 90% recorded once. The chain links TRBV11-2 to TRBJ2-5; D is ambiguous. Sequenced here: CD4+ or CD8+ T cells sorted from blood, sampled in a trial of the OX40 agonist ivuxolimab. The clonotype comes from an adult with an advanced solid tumor such as melanoma, head and neck, liver or kidney cancer. The CDR3 spells CASSLGETQYF. The CDR3 region has the DNA TGTGCCAGCAGCTTAGGAGAGACCCAGTACTTC.